This TCR beta chain is from a study of T cells in Graves' hyperthyroidism and ophthalmopathy (dated by TCRdb to between 2017 and 2020). At the level of the whole study: Peripheral blood was sampled at the time of initial diagnosis, prior to any treatment. A discovery cohort of around 100 patients, about 43 with Graves' ophthalmopathy and over 55 with stable Graves' hyperthyroidism, was used to find distinguishing TCR V-J signatures. An independent validation cohort of under 20 hyperthyroidism patients and approximately 17 patients who later progressed to ophthalmopathy tested prospective prediction of ophthalmopathy. The 90 to 100 discovery patients were randomly divided into training and test sets at a 7:3 ratio. Thyroid tissue and blood T-cell repertoires from several Graves' hyperthyroidism patients were also compared in the study. After sampling, hyperthyroidism patients received methimazole starting at 30 mg daily, and ophthalmopathy patients received high-dose intravenous methylprednisolone. The paper reports TCR Vbeta CDR3 sequencing of fewer than 150 peripheral blood samples: around 41 ophthalmopathy, over 70 hyperthyroidism and around 17 progressor patients. Findings and caveats that apply to the study as a whole: In validation, the model predicted progression to ophthalmopathy a median of roughly 6.1 months before onset, with approximately 68% sensitivity and more than 72% specificity. Blood samples also contained most of the expanded thyroid clonotypes (frequency above 0.001), which suggests that blood repertoires may reflect thyroid immune responses. Ophthalmopathy was separated from stable hyperthyroidism by a 13 V-J signature model, with over 85% sensitivity and about 81% specificity obtained in cross-validation and 80%/75% obtained in testing. Sample size was not statistically predetermined, and investigators were not blinded to group allocation.

The germline V gene (reference sequence) sets CDR1 to DFQATT and CDR2 to SNEGSKA. The CDR3 numbers 12 residues from cysteine through phenylalanine. Just the 36-base CDR3 DNA is kept, in frame starting at base 1. Deletion took 2 bases off V and 4 bases off J, with a span of 9 bases between the germline ends. Ophthalmopathy patients had moderately to severely active disease, Clinical Activity Score of at least 3, NOSPECS grade of at least 4, and duration under 3 months. Any patient with an uncontrolled infection, another autoimmune disease, pregnancy or lactation was excluded. Diagnoses were established on the basis of clinical symptoms, serum thyroxine and TRAb, thyroid ultrasound, and orbital computed tomography. PBMCs were separated from 10 ml of fresh peripheral blood using Ficoll-Paque density gradient centrifugation. Total RNA was extracted with Trizol reagent, and quality was checked on an Agilent 2100 Bioanalyzer.

This clonotype was picked up many times. Its cognate antigen has yet to be identified. Qualities for individual bases were not recorded, and no much larger clone is one base off. Amplification of TCR beta CDR3 regions was carried out from RNA transcripts. The TCR CDR3 was subjected to a first round of RT-PCR using the HTBI primer set and the Qiagen OneStep RT-PCR kit. Libraries were constructed in a second round of multiplex PCR, after which size selection and purification were performed. The libraries were sequenced on an Illumina HiSeq2000 using paired-end 100 bp reads. In the original analysis: SOAPnuke was used to process the raw data, throwing out any read that contained adapters or uncalled bases, had a mean Phred below 15, or lacked an exact constant-primer or identifier match. COPE v1.2.5 was used to merge the high-quality paired reads, and each unique nucleotide sequence was defined as a clonotype. Clonotypes were aligned to IMGT TRBV, TRBD and TRBJ reference segments using MiTCR v1.1. The analysis was restricted to V-J combinations with a frequency above 0.0001, which together covered just over 99% of the repertoires. A TCS score was defined as the ratio between F50 (clonal expansion) and ExV (chaos), using BLOSUM62-based TCRdist between CDR3 peptides within each V-J. Welch's t-statistics and random forest reduced roughly 530 V-J features to around 14, which were used in a naive Bayes classifier (R e1071). TCRdb reran the public reads through fastp at Q25 and MiXCR, keeping productive beta chains. Identical CDR3 proteins give one entry, which carries the most common genes and DNA. The V and J calls reflect TCRdb's pipeline rather than the authors' work. Present in this sample are 360,000 or so distinct CDR3 sequences, roughly 20% of which were seen just once. Clones ranked in the top ten supply 15% of the sample.

Material for sequencing was blood. The TCR sequence derives from a woman aged 40 to 49 with Graves' ophthalmopathy. The sequence is built from TRBV20-1 and TRBJ2-7, with the D gene not confidently named. The CDR3 reads CSARQTLYEQYF. The bases are TGCAGTGCTAGACAGACCCTTTACGAGCAGTACTTC.